This T cell receptor beta chain was captured in a study of T-cell memory formation after mild COVID-19. One entry per CDR3 protein results from TCRdb running MiXCR on the 5' RACE reads. The repertoire holds about 560,000 distinct CDR3 sequences, with around 15% as singletons. The CDR3 covers 14 residues. Germline assignment: CDR1 SGDLS and CDR2 YYNGEE. V lost 3 bases and J 7 bases, leaving 13 bases between the germline ends. The sample comprised PBMCs or a T cell subset sorted from them (not recorded which). The chain combines TRBV9 with TRBJ2-2; weak D call: TRBD1 (6 bases). The source of this sequence is an adult woman who had mild COVID-19 (a few samples of this study predate the infection). Cell type and time point are not known. CDR3 loop: CASSANTGIGELFF. DNA for the CDR3: TGTGCCAGCAGCGCTAACACAGGGATCGGGGAGCTGTTTTTT.